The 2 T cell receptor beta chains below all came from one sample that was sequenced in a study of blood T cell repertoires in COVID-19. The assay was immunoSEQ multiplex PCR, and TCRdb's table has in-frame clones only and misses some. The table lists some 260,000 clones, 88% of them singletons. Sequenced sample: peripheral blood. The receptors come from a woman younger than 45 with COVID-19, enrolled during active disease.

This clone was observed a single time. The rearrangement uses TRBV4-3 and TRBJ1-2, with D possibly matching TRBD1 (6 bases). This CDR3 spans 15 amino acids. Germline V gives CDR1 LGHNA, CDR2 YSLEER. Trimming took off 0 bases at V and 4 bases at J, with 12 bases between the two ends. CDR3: CASSQDSQGSYGYTF. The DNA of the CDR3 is TGCGCCAGCAGCCAAGATTCACAGGGTAGCTATGGCTACACCTTC.

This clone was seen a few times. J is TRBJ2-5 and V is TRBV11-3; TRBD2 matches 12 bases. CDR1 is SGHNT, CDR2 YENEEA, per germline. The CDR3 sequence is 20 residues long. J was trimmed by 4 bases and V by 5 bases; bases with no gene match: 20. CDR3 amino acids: CASSPLETSGRRWGRETQYF. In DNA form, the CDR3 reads TGTGCCAGCAGCCCACTCGAGACTAGCGGGAGAAGGTGGGGGAGAGAGACCCAGTACTTC.